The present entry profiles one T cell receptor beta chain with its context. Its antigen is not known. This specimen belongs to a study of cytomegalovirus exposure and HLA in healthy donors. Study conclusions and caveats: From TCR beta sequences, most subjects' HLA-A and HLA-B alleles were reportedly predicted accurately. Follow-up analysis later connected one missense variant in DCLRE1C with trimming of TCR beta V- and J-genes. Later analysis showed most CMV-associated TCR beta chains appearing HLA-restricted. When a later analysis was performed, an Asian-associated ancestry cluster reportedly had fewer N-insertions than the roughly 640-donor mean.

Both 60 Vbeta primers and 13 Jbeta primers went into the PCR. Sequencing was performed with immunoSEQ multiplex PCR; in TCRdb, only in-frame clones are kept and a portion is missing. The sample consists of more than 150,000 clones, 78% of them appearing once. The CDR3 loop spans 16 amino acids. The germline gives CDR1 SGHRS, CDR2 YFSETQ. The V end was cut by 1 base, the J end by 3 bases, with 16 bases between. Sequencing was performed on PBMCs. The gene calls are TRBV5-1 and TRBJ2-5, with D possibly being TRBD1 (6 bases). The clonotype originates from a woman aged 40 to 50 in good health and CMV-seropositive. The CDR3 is CASSLSLRAGEETQYF. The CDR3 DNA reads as TGCGCCAGCAGCTTGTCACTTCGGGCAGGGGAAGAGACCCAGTACTTC.